This T cell receptor (beta chain) was identified during a study of shared clonotypes between healthy human individuals. V lost 8 bases to trimming and J lost 2 bases; unmatched junction nucleotides: 8. From germline, CDR1 is SNHLY and CDR2 FYNNEI. The CDR3 has 14 residues. Generated by immunoSEQ multiplex PCR, the TCRdb table keeps only in-frame clones and is missing some. This table has over a million clones, approximately 72% appearing once. The specimen sequenced was memory CD4+ T cells sorted from blood. Subset denoted: CD45RA-negative fraction. This sequence originates from a man aged 18 to 29 in good health. The chain carries TRBV2 and TRBJ1-1, with 7 nucleotides matching TRBD1. CDR3 DNA sequence: TGTGCCAGCGCCCTGGACAGGTTCAACACTGAAGCTTTCTTT. Protein product: CASALDRFNTEAFF.